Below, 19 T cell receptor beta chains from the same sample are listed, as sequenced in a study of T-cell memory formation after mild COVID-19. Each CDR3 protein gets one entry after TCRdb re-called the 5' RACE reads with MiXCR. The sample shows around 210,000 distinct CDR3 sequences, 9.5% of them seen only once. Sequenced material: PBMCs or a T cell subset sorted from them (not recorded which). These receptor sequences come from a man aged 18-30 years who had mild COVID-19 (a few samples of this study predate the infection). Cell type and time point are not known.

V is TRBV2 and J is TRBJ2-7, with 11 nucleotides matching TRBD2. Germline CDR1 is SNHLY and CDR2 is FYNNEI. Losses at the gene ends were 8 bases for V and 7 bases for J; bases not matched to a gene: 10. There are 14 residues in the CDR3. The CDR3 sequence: CASGLAGTQGEQYF. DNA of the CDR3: TGTGCCAGCGGACTAGCGGGTACCCAGGGAGAGCAGTACTTC.

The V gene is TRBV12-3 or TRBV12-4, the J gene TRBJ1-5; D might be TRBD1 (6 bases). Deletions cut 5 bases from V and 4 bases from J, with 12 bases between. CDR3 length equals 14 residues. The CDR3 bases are TGTGCCAGCAGTCCAGGGGTACTGAATCAGCCCCAGCATTTT. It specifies CASSPGVLNQPQHF.

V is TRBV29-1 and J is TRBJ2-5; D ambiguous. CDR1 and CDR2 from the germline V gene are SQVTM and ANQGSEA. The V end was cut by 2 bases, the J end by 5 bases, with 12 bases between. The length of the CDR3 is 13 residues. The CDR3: CSVERGRSETQYF. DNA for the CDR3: TGCAGCGTTGAACGAGGCCGGTCTGAGACCCAGTACTTC. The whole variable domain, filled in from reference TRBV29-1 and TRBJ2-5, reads SAVISQKPSRDICQRGTSLTIQCQVDSQVTMMFWYRQQPGQSLTLIATANQGSEATYESGFVIDKFPISRPNLTFSTLTVSNMSPEDSSIYLCSVERGRSETQYFGPGTRLLVL.

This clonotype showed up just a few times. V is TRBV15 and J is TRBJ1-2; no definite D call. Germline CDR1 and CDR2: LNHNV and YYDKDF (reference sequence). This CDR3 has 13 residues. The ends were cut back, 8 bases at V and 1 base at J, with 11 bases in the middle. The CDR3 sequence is CATSWGYNYGYTF. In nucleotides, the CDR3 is TGTGCCACCTCCTGGGGTTATAACTATGGCTACACCTTC. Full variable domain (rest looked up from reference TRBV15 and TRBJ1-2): DAMVIQNPRYQVTQFGKPVTLSCSQTLNHNVMYWYQQKSSQAPKLLFHYYDKDFNNEADTPDNFQSRRPNTSFCFLDIRSPGLGDTAMYLCATSWGYNYGYTFGSGTRLTVV.

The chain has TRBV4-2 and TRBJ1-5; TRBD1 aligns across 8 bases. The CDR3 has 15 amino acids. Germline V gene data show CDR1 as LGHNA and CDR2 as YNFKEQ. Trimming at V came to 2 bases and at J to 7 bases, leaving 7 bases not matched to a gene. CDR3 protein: CASSQNDRGGQPQHF. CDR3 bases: TGTGCCAGCAGCCAAAACGACAGGGGTGGGCAGCCCCAGCATTTT.

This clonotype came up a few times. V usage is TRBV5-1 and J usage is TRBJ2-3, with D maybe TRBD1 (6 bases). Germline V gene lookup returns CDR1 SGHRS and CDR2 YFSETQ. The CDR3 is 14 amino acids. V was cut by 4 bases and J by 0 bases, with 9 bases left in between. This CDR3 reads CASSGGQSTDTQYF. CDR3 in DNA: TGCGCCAGCAGCGGAGGACAGAGCACAGATACGCAGTATTTT.

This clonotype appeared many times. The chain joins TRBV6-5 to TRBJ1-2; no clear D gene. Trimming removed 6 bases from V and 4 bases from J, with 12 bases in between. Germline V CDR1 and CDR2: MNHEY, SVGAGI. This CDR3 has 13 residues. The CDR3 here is CASSQTGGYGYTF. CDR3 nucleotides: TGTGCCAGCAGCCAGACCGGCGGCTATGGCTACACCTTC.

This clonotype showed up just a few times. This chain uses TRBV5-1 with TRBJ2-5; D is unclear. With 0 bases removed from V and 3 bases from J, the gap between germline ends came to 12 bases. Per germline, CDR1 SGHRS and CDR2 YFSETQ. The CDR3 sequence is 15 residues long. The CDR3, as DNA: TGCGCCAGCAGCTTGGTCGCGACCGTGGAAGAGACCCAGTACTTC. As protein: CASSLVATVEETQYF. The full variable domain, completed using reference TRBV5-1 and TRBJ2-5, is KAGVTQTPRYLIKTRGQQVTLSCSPISGHRSVSWYQQTPGQGLQFLFEYFSETQRNKGNFPGRFSGRQFSNSRSEMNVSTLELGDSALYLCASSLVATVEETQYFGPGTRLLVL.

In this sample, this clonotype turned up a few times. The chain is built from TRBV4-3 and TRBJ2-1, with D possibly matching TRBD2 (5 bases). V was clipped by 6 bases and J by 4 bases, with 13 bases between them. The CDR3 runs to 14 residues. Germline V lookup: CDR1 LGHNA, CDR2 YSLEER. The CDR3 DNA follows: TGCGCCAGCAGTCCAGACTACGCTTACAATGAGCAGTTCTTC. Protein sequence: CASSPDYAYNEQFF.

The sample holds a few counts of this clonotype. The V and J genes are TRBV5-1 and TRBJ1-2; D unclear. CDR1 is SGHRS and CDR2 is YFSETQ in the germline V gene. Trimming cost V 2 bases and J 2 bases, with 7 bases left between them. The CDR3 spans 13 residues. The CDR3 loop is CASSFLQNYGYTF. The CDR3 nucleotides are TGCGCCAGCAGCTTTCTCCAGAACTATGGCTACACCTTC.

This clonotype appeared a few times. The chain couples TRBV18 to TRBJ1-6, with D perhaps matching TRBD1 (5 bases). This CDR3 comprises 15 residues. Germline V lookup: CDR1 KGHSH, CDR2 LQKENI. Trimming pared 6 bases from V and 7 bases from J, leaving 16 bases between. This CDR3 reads CASSVLRGKNSPLHF. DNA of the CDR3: TGTGCCAGCTCCGTTTTGCGGGGGAAGAATTCACCCCTCCACTTT.

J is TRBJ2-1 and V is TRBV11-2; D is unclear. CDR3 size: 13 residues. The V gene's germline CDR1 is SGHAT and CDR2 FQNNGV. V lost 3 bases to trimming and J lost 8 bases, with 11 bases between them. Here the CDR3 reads CASSFSEGHEQFF. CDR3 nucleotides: TGTGCCAGCAGCTTTTCCGAAGGCCATGAGCAGTTCTTC.

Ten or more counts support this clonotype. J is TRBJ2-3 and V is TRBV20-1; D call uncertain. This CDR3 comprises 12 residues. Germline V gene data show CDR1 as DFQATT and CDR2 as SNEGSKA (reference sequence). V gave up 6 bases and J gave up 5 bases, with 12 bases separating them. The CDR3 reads CSAPALGDTQYF. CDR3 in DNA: TGCAGTGCCCCAGCTTTGGGAGATACGCAGTATTTT.

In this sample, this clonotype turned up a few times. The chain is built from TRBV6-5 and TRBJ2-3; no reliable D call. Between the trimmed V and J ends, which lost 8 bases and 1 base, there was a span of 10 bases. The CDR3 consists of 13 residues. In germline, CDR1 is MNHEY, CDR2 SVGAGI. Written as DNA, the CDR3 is TGTGCCAGCTCGGACGGCGGCACAGATACGCAGTATTTT. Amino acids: CASSDGGTDTQYF.

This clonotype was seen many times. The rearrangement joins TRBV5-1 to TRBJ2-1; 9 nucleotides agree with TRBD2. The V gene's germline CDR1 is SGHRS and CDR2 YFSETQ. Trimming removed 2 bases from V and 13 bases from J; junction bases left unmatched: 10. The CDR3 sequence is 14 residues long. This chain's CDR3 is CASSFGSSGDTQFF. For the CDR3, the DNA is TGCGCCAGCAGCTTCGGGTCTAGCGGGGATACCCAGTTCTTC.

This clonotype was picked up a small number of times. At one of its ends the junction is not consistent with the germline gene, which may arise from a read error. CDR3 protein: CASSVAGGRGTGELFF. CDR3 DNA sequence: TGTGCCAGCAGTGTAGCGGGGGGGCGAGGCACCGGGGAGCTGTTTTTT. The rearrangement uses TRBV12-3 or TRBV12-4 and TRBJ2-2; 11 bases line up with TRBD2. The CDR3 is made up of 16 amino acids.

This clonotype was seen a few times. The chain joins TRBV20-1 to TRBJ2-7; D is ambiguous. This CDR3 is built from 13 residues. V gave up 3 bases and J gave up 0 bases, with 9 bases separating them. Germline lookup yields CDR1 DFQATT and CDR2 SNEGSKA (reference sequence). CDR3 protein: CSASTTPSYEQYF. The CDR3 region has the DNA TGCAGTGCTAGCACGACACCCTCCTACGAGCAGTACTTC.

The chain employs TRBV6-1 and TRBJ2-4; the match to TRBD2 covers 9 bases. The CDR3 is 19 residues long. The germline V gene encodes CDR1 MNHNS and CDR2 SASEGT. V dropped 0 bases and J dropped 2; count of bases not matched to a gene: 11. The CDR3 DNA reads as TGTGCCAGCAGTGAAGCTTGGGCTAGCGGGGACTCGACCAAAAACATTCAGTACTTC. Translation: CASSEAWASGDSTKNIQYF.

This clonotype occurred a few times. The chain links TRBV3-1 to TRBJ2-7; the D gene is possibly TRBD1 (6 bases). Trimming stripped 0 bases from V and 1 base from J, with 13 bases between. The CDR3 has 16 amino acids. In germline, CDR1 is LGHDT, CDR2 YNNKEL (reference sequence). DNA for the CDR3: TGTGCCAGCAGCCAAGATTGGGCCAGGGGATCCTACGAGCAGTACTTC. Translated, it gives CASSQDWARGSYEQYF.